One sample yielded the 23 T cell receptor beta chains listed below, sequenced in a study of T cell responses to AZD1222 COVID-19 vaccine. Method: immunoSEQ multiplex PCR; TCRdb's copy keeps in-frame clones and lacks some. The sample holds approximately 35,000 clones, 80% to 90% seen once. Specimen: peripheral blood, collected 28 days after the second AZD1222 dose. The receptor source for this set is an adult who received the AZD1222 COVID-19 vaccine.

The J gene is TRBJ2-1, the V gene TRBV19, with 11 bases fitting TRBD2. J was trimmed by 8 bases and V by 4 bases; bases with no gene match: 7. The CDR3 is made up of 15 amino acids. Germline CDR1 and CDR2: LNHDA and SQIVND (reference sequence). The DNA of the CDR3 is TGTGCCAGTAGTACTTTAGCGGGAGGGCCGTATGAGCAGTTCTTC. Translation: CASSTLAGGPYEQFF.

The chain joins TRBV10-3 to TRBJ2-7, with D maybe TRBD2 (5 bases). The V gene lost 2 bases and the J gene lost 7 bases, with 15 bases spanning the gap. Germline CDR1 ENHRY, CDR2 SYGVKD. The CDR3 has 14 amino acids. CDR3 residues: CAISESGSIGEQYF. In nucleotides, the CDR3 is TGTGCCATCAGTGAGAGTGGGAGTATCGGTGAGCAGTACTTC.

The genes are TRBV27 and TRBJ2-3; D is perhaps TRBD2 (5 bases). Looked up from germline, CDR1 is MNHEY and CDR2 is SMNVEV (reference sequence). The CDR3 loop spans 15 amino acids. With 7 bases removed from V and 0 bases from J, the gap between germline ends came to 14 bases. CDR3 nucleotides: TGTGCCAGCATTTGGGGAGATCGAAGCACAGATACGCAGTATTTT. Its translation is CASIWGDRSTDTQYF.

The chain carries TRBV6-5 and TRBJ1-2; 9 positions match TRBD1. With V trimmed by 6 bases and J by 8 bases, 7 bases remained unmatched. The CDR3 is made up of 13 amino acids. Germline CDR1 reads MNHEY; CDR2 reads SVGAGI. The DNA of the CDR3 is TGTGCCAGCAGCCCCCCGACAGGGGGGGGCTACACCTTC. Protein product: CASSPPTGGGYTF.

This clone was found a few times. The chain is built from TRBV3-1 (or the pseudogene TRBV3-2) and TRBJ2-7; D not resolved. Trimming removed 2 bases from V and 6 bases from J, with 11 bases in between. Germline CDR1 LGHDT, CDR2 YNNKEL (reference sequence). This CDR3 has 13 residues. The CDR3 loop is CASSQPNWAEQYF. The DNA for the CDR3 is TGTGCCAGCAGCCAACCGAACTGGGCCGAGCAGTACTTC.

This chain connects TRBV27 to TRBJ2-2, with 8 bases aligning to TRBD1. J gave up 1 base and V 6 bases, and 7 bases lay outside the gene matches. The CDR3 length is 16 residues. The germline gives CDR1 MNHEY, CDR2 SMNVEV (reference sequence). The CDR3 loop reads CASSRFGTGNTGELFF. In DNA, the CDR3 is TGTGCCAGCAGCCGCTTTGGGACAGGGAACACCGGGGAGCTGTTTTTT.

The chain's CDR3 is CASSLSPGASNIQYF. In nucleotides, the CDR3 is TGTGCCAGCAGCTTATCTCCGGGGGCGTCAAACATTCAGTACTTC. The chain combines TRBV7-9 with TRBJ2-4, with D perhaps assigned TRBD1 or TRBD2 (6 bases each). Germline CDR1 SEHNR, CDR2 FQNEAQ (reference sequence). Trimming removed 2 bases from V and 6 bases from J, with 14 bases in between. CDR3 size: 15 residues.

The chain is built from TRBV3-1 (or the pseudogene TRBV3-2) and TRBJ1-1; the D is unclear. The CDR3 extends over 14 amino acids. The germline V gene has CDR1 LGHDT and CDR2 YNNKEL (reference sequence). Trimming left V 4 bases short and J 8 bases short, with 17 bases between. In DNA form, the CDR3 reads TGTGCCAGCAGCCCCTACACTGACATGTCCGAAGCTTTCTTT. Protein: CASSPYTDMSEAFF.

The V call is TRBV11-2, the J call TRBJ1-2; D ambiguous. Germline V lookup: CDR1 SGHAT, CDR2 FQNNGV. Trimming pared 1 base from V and 4 bases from J, leaving 10 bases between. This CDR3 region has 14 residues. The DNA of the CDR3 is TGTGCCAGCAGCTTAGGGGTCAGCATCTATGGCTACACCTTC. This codes for CASSLGVSIYGYTF.

This rearrangement joins TRBV30 to TRBJ1-4, with no clear D. This CDR3 is 14 amino acids long. Looked up from germline, CDR1 is GTSNPN and CDR2 is SVGIG (reference sequence). Deletions cut 5 bases from V and 0 bases from J, with 10 bases between. The CDR3 DNA reads as TGTGCCTGGTTTCCCGCTGCAACTAATGAAAAACTGTTTTTT. This encodes CAWFPAATNEKLFF.

This chain links TRBV9 with TRBJ2-3; D not certain. The CDR3 spans 15 residues. The germline V gene encodes CDR1 SGDLS and CDR2 YYNGEE. The V gene lost 0 bases and the J gene lost 0 bases, with 8 bases spanning the gap. Here the CDR3 DNA reads TGTGCCAGCAGCGTAGCTGGATCCAGCACAGATACGCAGTATTTT. It translates to CASSVAGSSTDTQYF.

This clone occurred once. J is TRBJ1-4 and V is TRBV7-2, with TRBD1 as a possible D gene (6 bases). The germline V and J ends were trimmed by 2 bases and 11 bases, with 12 bases remaining between them. The CDR3 extends over 13 amino acids. From germline, CDR1 is SGHTA and CDR2 FQGNSA. As DNA, the CDR3 is TGTGCCAGCAGCTTAACCGAGGGGGTGAAACTGTTTTTT. Its protein is CASSLTEGVKLFF.

This clone occurred a few times. The rearrangement links TRBV6-1 to TRBJ1-1, with D uncertain. The CDR3 runs to 12 residues. V lost 2 bases and J lost 8, with 9 bases in between. Germline V gene sequence: CDR1 MNHNS, CDR2 SASEGT. CDR3 bases: TGTGCCAGCAGTGAACGATGGGGAGAAGCTTTCTTT. It yields the protein CASSERWGEAFF.

This clone has a single count. The chain is built from TRBV7-2 and TRBJ2-7, with 12 bases lining up with TRBD2. In germline, CDR1 is SGHTA, CDR2 FQGNSA. V trimming: 1 base; J trimming: 4 bases; junction bases outside the gene matches: 2. The CDR3 is 15 amino acids. In DNA, the CDR3 is TGTGCCAGCAGCTTAGATACTAGCGGGAGGTACGAGCAGTACTTC. It is translated as CASSLDTSGRYEQYF.

The CDR3, as DNA: TGTGCCTGGGCCATACAGGGGGCGACCCAGTACTTC. It translates to CAWAIQGATQYF. V and J are TRBV30 and TRBJ2-5; 9 bases are a match to TRBD1. V shed 5 bases and J 7 bases; nucleotides not matched to a gene: 5. The CDR3 contains 12 residues. Germline V gives CDR1 GTSNPN, CDR2 SVGIG (reference sequence).

V gene TRBV6-5 combines with J gene TRBJ2-1; the D gene is possibly TRBD1 (5 bases). Trimming pared 7 bases from V and 5 bases from J, leaving 9 bases between. Looked up from germline, CDR1 is MNHEY and CDR2 is SVGAGI. The CDR3 runs to 12 residues. The CDR3 loop is CASMDTNNEQFF. CDR3 DNA: TGTGCCAGCATGGACACTAACAATGAGCAGTTCTTC.

The J gene is TRBJ1-2, the V gene TRBV4-1; possible D gene TRBD1, 6 bases. CDR1 is MGHRA, CDR2 YSYEKL, per germline. This CDR3 contains 12 residues. The V end was cut by 1 base, the J end by 8 bases, with 8 bases between. The CDR3 region is CASSQAQGGYTF. For the CDR3, the DNA is TGCGCCAGCAGCCAAGCACAGGGAGGCTACACCTTC.

The chain joins TRBV18 to TRBJ2-5; D gene uncertain. CDR3 length: 12 residues. Germline loops: CDR1 KGHSH, CDR2 LQKENI. Trimming cost V 5 bases and J 1 base, with 5 bases left between them. CDR3 sequence: CASSSPQETQYF. In nucleotides, the CDR3 is TGTGCCAGCTCATCCCCCCAAGAGACCCAGTACTTC.

The chain employs TRBV28 and TRBJ1-2; no firm D call. Trimming cost V 4 bases and J 0 bases, with 3 bases left between them. CDR3 length: 12 residues. CDR1 MDHEN and CDR2 SYDVKM come from the germline V gene. CDR3 coding DNA: TGTGCCAGCAGTTCAACTAACTATGGCTACACCTTC. It translates to CASSSTNYGYTF.

The chain links TRBV2 to TRBJ2-7, with D possibly matching TRBD2 (5 bases). Between the trimmed V and J ends, which lost 7 bases and 0 bases, there was a span of 19 bases. CDR1 and CDR2 (germline): SNHLY, FYNNEI. The CDR3 contains 16 residues. The CDR3 coding sequence is TGTGCCAGCAATGGTTATCAGCGGTCGAGCTCCTACGAGCAGTACTTC. Its protein is CASNGYQRSSSYEQYF.

This chain uses TRBV5-1 with TRBJ2-5; 11 nucleotides agree with TRBD1. From germline, CDR1 is SGHRS and CDR2 YFSETQ. Trimming cost V 2 bases and J 4 bases; bases outside gene matches: 4. There are 15 residues in the CDR3. The CDR3 coding sequence is TGCGCCAGCAGCTTAAGGACAGGGGGCGGAGAGACCCAGTACTTC. This codes for CASSLRTGGGETQYF.

The chain uses TRBV30 and TRBJ1-2; D possibly corresponds to TRBD1 (6 bases). The CDR3 is 15 residues long. CDR1 is GTSNPN and CDR2 is SVGIG in the germline V gene (reference sequence). Between the trimmed V and J ends, which lost 3 bases and 4 bases, there was a span of 18 bases. The CDR3 DNA reads as TGTGCCTGGAGAACCCCGGGGGGGCATTTCTATGGCTACACCTTC. It translates to CAWRTPGGHFYGYTF. Filled out from reference TRBV30 and TRBJ1-2, the complete variable domain reads SQTIHQWPATLVQPVGSPLSLECTVEGTSNPNLYWYRQAAGRGLQLLFYSVGIGQISSEVPQNLSASRPQDRQFILSSKKLLLSDSGFYLCAWRTPGGHFYGYTFGSGTRLTVV.

The chain employs TRBV19 and TRBJ2-7, with D unresolved. The CDR3 spans 13 residues. Germline V gives CDR1 LNHDA, CDR2 SQIVND (reference sequence). V lost 4 bases and J lost 5, with 12 bases in between. The CDR3 is CASSTPTGNEQYF. CDR3 in DNA: TGTGCCAGTAGTACCCCTACTGGGAACGAGCAGTACTTC.